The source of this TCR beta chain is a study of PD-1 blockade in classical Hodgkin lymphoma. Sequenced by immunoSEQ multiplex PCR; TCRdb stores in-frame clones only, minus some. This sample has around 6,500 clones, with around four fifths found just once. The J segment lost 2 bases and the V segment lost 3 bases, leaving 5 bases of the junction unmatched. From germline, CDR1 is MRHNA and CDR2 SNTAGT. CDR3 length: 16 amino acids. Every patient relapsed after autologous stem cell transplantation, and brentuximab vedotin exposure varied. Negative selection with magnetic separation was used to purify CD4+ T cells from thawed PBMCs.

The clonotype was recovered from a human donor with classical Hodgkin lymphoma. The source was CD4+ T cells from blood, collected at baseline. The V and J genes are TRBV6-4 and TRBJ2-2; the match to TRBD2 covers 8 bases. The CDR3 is CASSETRTSNTGELFF. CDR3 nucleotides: TGTGCCAGCAGTGAAACCCGGACTAGCAACACCGGGGAGCTGTTTTTT.